This section outlines one TCR beta chain sequence together with its context. Libraries were prepared by immunoSEQ multiplex PCR; TCRdb keeps only in-frame clonotypes and omits some of them. The table records roughly 220,000 clones, 80% to 95% of them present only once. This entry is derived from a study of cytomegalovirus exposure and HLA in healthy donors. The sample comprised PBMCs. This receptor was obtained from a woman aged 18 to 35 in good health and CMV-seronegative.

Here the CDR3 reads CASSTTGGGYGYTF. CDR3 coding DNA: TGTGCCAGTAGTACCACAGGGGGTGGCTATGGCTACACCTTC. This rearrangement joins TRBV19 to TRBJ1-2; TRBD1 agrees at 8 bases. The CDR3 consists of 14 residues. With V trimmed by 4 bases and J by 4 bases, 5 bases remained unmatched. Germline V gives CDR1 LNHDA, CDR2 SQIVND (reference sequence). The full variable domain, rest sourced from reference TRBV19 and TRBJ1-2, is DGGITQSPKYLFRKEGQNVTLSCEQNLNHDAMYWYRQDPGQGLRLIYYSQIVNDFQKGDIAEGYSVSREKKESFPLTVTSAQKNPTAFYLCASSTTGGGYGYTFGSGTRLTVV.